One and the same sample provided the 12 T cell receptor beta chains below, sequenced in a study of cytomegalovirus exposure and HLA in healthy donors. TCRdb's table, derived via immunoSEQ multiplex PCR, lists solely in-frame clones and lacks some. This table has 250,000 or so clones, roughly 87% appearing once. The sequenced sample was PBMCs. The receptors originated from a man younger than 30 in good health and CMV-seropositive.

V and J are TRBV11-2 and TRBJ2-5; D might be TRBD2 (5 bases). Trimming stripped 5 bases from V and 4 bases from J, with 14 bases between. The CDR3 totals 14 residues. Germline CDR1 reads SGHAT; CDR2 reads FQNNGV. Here the CDR3 DNA reads TGTGCCAGCAGCCCGGGGTCGACCGTAGAGACCCAGTACTTC. Its protein is CASSPGSTVETQYF. The full variable domain, in which reference TRBV11-2 and TRBJ2-5 provide the parts outside the CDR3, is EAGVAQSPRYKIIEKRQSVAFWCNPISGHATLYWYQQILGQGPKLLIQFQNNGVVDDSQLPKDRFSAERLKGVDSTLKIQPAKLEDSAVYLCASSPGSTVETQYFGPGTRLLVL.

This rearrangement joins TRBV4-1 to TRBJ2-5, with D possibly called TRBD1 or TRBD2 (5 bases each). This CDR3 contains 15 residues. Trimming took 5 bases from V and 5 from J, leaving 18 bases between them. Per the germline V gene, CDR1 is MGHRA and CDR2 is YSYEKL. The CDR3 DNA follows: TGCGCCAGCAGCTCGGGGCGACTCAGGGTCGAGACCCAGTACTTC. Protein product: CASSSGRLRVETQYF.

This CDR3 is CASSLVTSSGEQYF. The CDR3, as DNA: TGTGCCAGCAGCTTAGTTACCAGCAGTGGCGAGCAGTACTTC. The chain combines TRBV7-8 with TRBJ2-7; no definite D call. Germline V gene sequence: CDR1 SGHVS, CDR2 FQNEAQ. V dropped 1 base and J dropped 6 bases, with 13 bases sitting between them. The CDR3 extends over 14 amino acids. Drawing the rest from reference TRBV7-8 and TRBJ2-7, the complete variable domain is GAGVSQSPRYKVAKRGQDVALRCDPISGHVSLFWYQQALGQGPEFLTYFQNEAQLDKSGLPSDRFFAERPEGSVSTLKIQRTQQEDSAVYLCASSLVTSSGEQYFGPGTRLTVT.

In DNA, the CDR3 is TGTGCCAGCAGCTGGGGGACAGGGGGCAATGGCTACACCTTC. Translated, it gives CASSWGTGGNGYTF. V usage is TRBV5-4 and J usage is TRBJ1-2; 12 bases fit TRBD1. The trim removed 3 bases at V and 6 bases at J, leaving 3 bases unmatched. The CDR3 runs to 14 residues. Germline V gene sequence: CDR1 SGHNT, CDR2 YYREEE (reference sequence).

The chain joins TRBV30 to TRBJ1-1; 11 bases agree with TRBD1. CDR3 length: 14 residues. Per germline, CDR1 GTSNPN and CDR2 SVGIG (reference sequence). The trim removed 5 bases at V and 3 bases at J, leaving 5 bases unmatched. The chain's CDR3 is CAWWGQGDYTEAFF. In nucleotides, the CDR3 is TGTGCCTGGTGGGGACAGGGGGATTACACTGAAGCTTTCTTT. The entire variable domain, with the rest obtained from reference TRBV30 and TRBJ1-1, is as follows: SQTIHQWPATLVQPVGSPLSLECTVEGTSNPNLYWYRQAAGRGLQLLFYSVGIGQISSEVPQNLSASRPQDRQFILSSKKLLLSDSGFYLCAWWGQGDYTEAFFGQGTRLTVV.

The genes are TRBV9 and TRBJ2-7; no firm D call. The CDR3 consists of 12 residues. Germline CDR1 SGDLS, CDR2 YYNGEE. V lost 3 bases to trimming and J lost 9 bases, with 13 bases between them. Here the CDR3 reads CASSGTAAVQYF. In nucleotides, the CDR3 is TGTGCCAGCAGCGGGACCGCAGCTGTGCAGTACTTC.

V and J are TRBV28 and TRBJ1-1; 9 bases align to TRBD1. Germline CDR1 reads MDHEN; CDR2 reads SYDVKM. After removal of 8 bases from V and 5 bases from J, the junction contained 3 bases not matched to a gene. CDR3 size: 12 residues. The CDR3 nucleotides are TGTGCCAGCCAGACAGGGGGGACTGAAGCTTTCTTT. Encoded protein: CASQTGGTEAFF.

This chain connects TRBV5-1 to TRBJ1-4; unclear D gene. With 0 bases removed from V and 12 bases from J, the gap between germline ends came to 9 bases. The length of the CDR3 is 12 residues. Germline values: CDR1 SGHRS, CDR2 YFSETQ. CDR3 in DNA: TGCGCCAGCAGCTTGGAAGGCGCGGAACTGTTTTTT. Translated, it gives CASSLEGAELFF.

The V call is TRBV14, the J call TRBJ2-7; D may match TRBD1 or TRBD2 (5 bases each). Germline CDR1 is SGHDN and CDR2 is FVKESK. The CDR3 consists of 14 residues. The V end lost 5 bases, the J end lost 1 base, and 12 bases lay between the germline ends. CDR3 residues: CASSYRDGSYEQYF. The CDR3 bases are TGTGCCAGCAGCTACCGGGACGGATCCTACGAGCAGTACTTC.

The chain employs TRBV9 and TRBJ2-7, with 7 nucleotides matching TRBD2. CDR1 and CDR2 (germline): SGDLS, YYNGEE. V dropped 0 bases and J dropped 4; count of bases not matched to a gene: 7. There are 15 residues in the CDR3. The CDR3 DNA reads TGTGCCAGCAGCGTAGCTGGCGGGAGAGGGTACGAGCAGTACTTC. Its translation is CASSVAGGRGYEQYF.

CDR3: CASSDGAGDGANVLTF. CDR3 nucleotides: TGTGCCAGCAGTGATGGTGCAGGGGATGGGGCCAACGTCCTGACTTTC. The chain uses TRBV6-1 and TRBJ2-6; D possibly corresponds to TRBD1 (6 bases). The CDR3 loop spans 16 amino acids. Germline assignment: CDR1 MNHNS and CDR2 SASEGT. Trimming removed 3 bases from V and 3 bases from J, with 12 bases in between.

The chain is built from TRBV28 and TRBJ2-1; D might be TRBD2 (5 bases). Germline V gene sequence: CDR1 MDHEN, CDR2 SYDVKM. The CDR3 runs to 16 residues. The germline V and J ends were trimmed by 6 bases and 4 bases, with 19 bases remaining between them. The CDR3 sequence is CASRSGGAQLYNEQFF. The CDR3 region has the DNA TGTGCCAGCAGATCTGGAGGTGCGCAGCTTTACAATGAGCAGTTCTTC.